Below are 24 T cell receptor beta chains sequenced from a single sample in a study of blood T cell repertoires in COVID-19. Profiling relied on immunoSEQ multiplex PCR, and the TCRdb table lists in-frame clones only, not all of them. The repertoire holds roughly 160,000 clones, with 70% to 80% as singletons. Sequencing used PBMCs or T cells enriched from blood (not recorded which). The receptors derive from a woman between 70 and 85 years old in a cohort exposed to, infected with or recovered from COVID-19 (not recorded which).

The chain carries TRBV28 and TRBJ2-5, with a tentative D call TRBD2 (6 bases). The length of the CDR3 is 15 residues. The germline CDR1 and CDR2 sequences are MDHEN and SYDVKM. V was pared by 3 bases and J by 0 bases, with 11 bases between. The CDR3 DNA reads as TGTGCCAGCAGTTTCGCGGGGATGTACCAAGAGACCCAGTACTTC. As protein: CASSFAGMYQETQYF.

The chain uses TRBV28 and TRBJ1-2; the D gene is possibly TRBD1 (5 bases). The CDR3 runs to 13 residues. With 10 bases removed from V and 4 bases from J, the gap between germline ends came to 16 bases. Germline V gene data show CDR1 as MDHEN and CDR2 as SYDVKM. CDR3 protein: CATDSGGAYGYTF. CDR3 nucleotides: TGTGCCACCGACTCCGGAGGGGCCTATGGCTACACCTTC.

The genes are TRBV15 and TRBJ1-5; no reliable D call. Per the germline V gene, CDR1 is LNHNV and CDR2 is YYDKDF (reference sequence). Trimming cost V 0 bases and J 3 bases, with 21 bases left between them. This CDR3 spans 19 amino acids. The CDR3 bases are TGTGCCACCAGCAGAGATCGGCAGCGTTACGGGGTCCCCAATCAGCCCCAGCATTTT. Its translation is CATSRDRQRYGVPNQPQHF.

This chain connects TRBV19 to TRBJ2-7; D remains ambiguous. The germline CDR1 and CDR2 sequences are LNHDA and SQIVND (reference sequence). V was trimmed by 3 bases and J by 4 bases, leaving 10 bases between them. CDR3 length: 13 residues. Here the CDR3 reads CASSMRFGYEQYF. CDR3 coding DNA: TGTGCCAGTAGTATGCGGTTTGGTTACGAGCAGTACTTC.

The V call is TRBV2, the J call TRBJ2-1, with 8 bases matching TRBD2. The CDR3 extends over 14 amino acids. The ends lost 7 bases at V and 5 bases at J; junction bases unmatched: 7. Germline V CDR1 and CDR2: SNHLY, FYNNEI. The CDR3 here is CASTRGGSNNEQFF. CDR3 nucleotide sequence: TGTGCCAGCACCCGGGGGGGGTCGAACAATGAGCAGTTCTTC.

The count of this clone is one. The chain uses TRBV19 and TRBJ1-4, with 9 bases aligning to TRBD1. V shed 5 bases, J shed 8 bases, and the junction held 6 bases outside the gene matches. The CDR3 consists of 14 residues. Germline-derived CDR1 and CDR2 are LNHDA and SQIVND (reference sequence). This CDR3 reads CASSPGQGWEKLFF. CDR3 bases: TGTGCCAGTAGTCCTGGACAGGGGTGGGAAAAACTGTTTTTT.

This clone was observed at least ten times. The J gene is TRBJ2-2, the V gene TRBV27; 8 bases map to TRBD1. The CDR3 runs to 14 residues. With 6 bases clipped from V and 5 bases from J, the junction kept 5 bases outside the gene matches. Germline V gene data show CDR1 as MNHEY and CDR2 as SMNVEV (reference sequence). The CDR3 DNA reads as TGTGCCAGCAGATGGACAGGGTGGACCGGGGAGCTGTTTTTT. It is translated as CASRWTGWTGELFF.

The chain has TRBV9 and TRBJ2-7; 10 nucleotides match TRBD1. This CDR3 comprises 16 residues. V trimming: 3 bases; J trimming: 5 bases; junction bases outside the gene matches: 11. CDR1 and CDR2 (germline): SGDLS, YYNGEE. In nucleotides, the CDR3 is TGTGCCAGCAGCGGGAAACCTGACAGGGGGCTGAACGAGCAGTACTTC. Encoded protein: CASSGKPDRGLNEQYF.

V is TRBV7-9 and J is TRBJ1-2; D call uncertain. Trimming shortened V by 1 base and J by 5 bases, and 5 bases separated the two germline ends. This CDR3 comprises 12 residues. Germline V lookup: CDR1 SEHNR, CDR2 FQNEAQ (reference sequence). As DNA, the CDR3 is TGTGCCAGCAGCTTAGGCACTTATGGCTACACCTTC. This sequence encodes CASSLGTYGYTF.

The rearrangement links TRBV2 to TRBJ2-7, with D maybe TRBD2 (6 bases). This CDR3 is 13 amino acids long. The V end was cut by 5 bases, the J end by 6 bases, with 14 bases between. Germline V lookup: CDR1 SNHLY, CDR2 FYNNEI. The CDR3 is CASSRGSGGEQYF. CDR3 in DNA: TGTGCCAGCAGTCGGGGGAGCGGTGGCGAGCAGTACTTC.

The J gene is TRBJ2-7, the V gene TRBV28; D is perhaps TRBD2 (6 bases). Trimming removed 5 bases from V and 3 bases from J, with 17 bases in between. From germline, CDR1 is MDHEN and CDR2 SYDVKM. The CDR3 consists of 15 residues. Here the CDR3 reads CASSRGGTDSYEQYF. The CDR3 DNA sequence: TGTGCCAGCAGTCGTGGGGGGACTGATAGCTACGAGCAGTACTTC.

V gene TRBV10-1 combines with J gene TRBJ1-4; 7 bases agree with TRBD1. From germline, CDR1 is WNHNN and CDR2 SYGVQD (reference sequence). The junction had 1 base not matched to a gene; V was cut back by 5 bases and J by 1 base. This CDR3 has 14 residues. The CDR3 sequence is CASSSGGTNEKLFF. Here the CDR3 DNA reads TGCGCCAGCAGTTCAGGGGGAACTAATGAAAAACTGTTTTTT.

This clone was seen more than once but under ten times. V is TRBV7-9 and J is TRBJ2-1, with 10 bases aligning to TRBD1. CDR3 length equals 15 residues. V lost 2 bases, J lost 6 bases, and 4 bases stayed unmatched. Germline V gene lookup returns CDR1 SEHNR and CDR2 FQNEAQ (reference sequence). CDR3 coding DNA: TGTGCCAGCAGCTTACTCTGGACAGGGGGCAATGAGCAGTTCTTC. This gives the protein CASSLLWTGGNEQFF.

The chain employs TRBV6-2 or TRBV6-3 and TRBJ2-7, with a tentative D call TRBD2 (6 bases). CDR3 length: 16 amino acids. Germline assignment: CDR1 MNHEY and CDR2 SVGEGT. Trimming removed 4 bases from V and 0 bases from J, with 16 bases in between. CDR3 amino acids: CASSWKRDFYSYEQYF. CDR3 sequence (DNA): TGTGCCAGCAGTTGGAAACGGGACTTTTACTCCTACGAGCAGTACTTC.

The V call is TRBV3-1 (or the pseudogene TRBV3-2), the J call TRBJ1-1; D is ambiguous. The V end was cut by 1 base, the J end by 1 base, with 4 bases between. Germline V gene sequence: CDR1 LGHDT, CDR2 YNNKEL (reference sequence). The CDR3 length is 13 residues. The CDR3 loop reads CASSQAGNTEAFF. The CDR3, as DNA: TGTGCCAGCAGCCAAGCAGGGAACACTGAAGCTTTCTTT.

The chain employs TRBV19 and TRBJ2-5, with TRBD1 matching over 7 bases. The CDR3 spans 14 residues. Looked up from germline, CDR1 is LNHDA and CDR2 is SQIVND (reference sequence). V shed 5 bases, J shed 2 bases, and the junction held 5 bases outside the gene matches. This chain's CDR3 is CASSPRDRQETQYF. CDR3 nucleotide sequence: TGTGCCAGTAGTCCCCGGGACAGACAAGAGACCCAGTACTTC.

This chain links TRBV18 with TRBJ1-4; D is undetermined. Germline lookup yields CDR1 KGHSH and CDR2 LQKENI. Deletions cut 3 bases from V and 5 bases from J, with 10 bases between. CDR3 length equals 14 residues. The CDR3 reads CASSPRQVNEKLFF. The CDR3 DNA sequence: TGTGCCAGCTCACCCCGGCAGGTGAATGAAAAACTGTTTTTT.

The rearrangement links TRBV19 to TRBJ2-7; tentative D call: TRBD2 (6 bases). The CDR3 has 15 amino acids. Trimming took 5 bases from V and 1 from J, leaving 15 bases between them. Germline CDR1 and CDR2: LNHDA and SQIVND (reference sequence). The CDR3 sequence: CASSRWGVRSYEQYF. In DNA, the CDR3 is TGTGCCAGTAGTCGGTGGGGGGTACGATCCTACGAGCAGTACTTC. The variable domain in full, completed from reference TRBV19 and TRBJ2-7, reads DGGITQSPKYLFRKEGQNVTLSCEQNLNHDAMYWYRQDPGQGLRLIYYSQIVNDFQKGDIAEGYSVSREKKESFPLTVTSAQKNPTAFYLCASSRWGVRSYEQYFGPGTRLTVT.

The chain joins TRBV5-1 to TRBJ2-3; D is ambiguous. The germline gives CDR1 SGHRS, CDR2 YFSETQ. The V end was cut by 0 bases, the J end by 0 bases, with 5 bases between. The CDR3 consists of 14 residues. CDR3 nucleotide sequence: TGCGCCAGCAGCTTGGCAACTAGCACAGATACGCAGTATTTT. Encoded protein: CASSLATSTDTQYF.

V usage is TRBV28 and J usage is TRBJ2-7, with 8 bases identical to TRBD2. Per germline, CDR1 MDHEN and CDR2 SYDVKM. This CDR3 has 14 amino acids. The V and J ends lost 7 bases and 3 bases, in that order; junction bases with no gene match: 8. CDR3 protein: CASTPGTSFYEQYF. The CDR3 nucleotides read TGTGCCAGCACCCCGGGGACTAGTTTCTACGAGCAGTACTTC.

The chain uses TRBV11-3 and TRBJ2-4; D gene ambiguous. The CDR3 spans 11 residues. CDR1 SGHNT and CDR2 YENEEA come from the germline V gene. V shed 1 base and J shed 7 bases, with 2 bases lying between them. The CDR3 nucleotides are TGTGCCAGCAGCTTAGCGAACATTCAGTACTTC. It translates to CASSLANIQYF.

The V call is TRBV11-3, the J call TRBJ2-1, with TRBD2 matching over 8 bases. CDR1 and CDR2 from the germline V gene are SGHNT and YENEEA. Unmatched junction bases numbered 6, after V lost 4 bases and J lost 1 base. This CDR3 has 16 amino acids. The CDR3 nucleotides read TGTGCCAGCAGCTCCGTCGGGGGGGGGTCCTACAATGAGCAGTTCTTC. Protein product: CASSSVGGGSYNEQFF.

The genes are TRBV27 and TRBJ2-7; 11 bases match TRBD2. Germline V gene lookup returns CDR1 MNHEY and CDR2 SMNVEV (reference sequence). CDR3 length equals 15 residues. V shed 6 bases and J 4 bases; nucleotides not matched to a gene: 8. The CDR3 DNA reads as TGTGCCAGCAGCCCTAAGGGACTAGCGGCGTACGAGCAGTACTTC. It specifies CASSPKGLAAYEQYF.

This clone has just one count. This chain connects TRBV7-2 to TRBJ2-5; D may be TRBD1 (5 bases). V dropped 5 bases and J dropped 5 bases, with 12 bases sitting between them. This CDR3 region has 13 residues. CDR1 and CDR2 from the germline V gene are SGHTA and FQGNSA. The CDR3 region has the DNA TGTGCCAGCAGCACCAGGGTTATCGAGACCCAGTACTTC. Residues: CASSTRVIETQYF. Full variable domain (missing parts from reference TRBV7-2 and TRBJ2-5): GAGVSQSPSNKVTEKGKDVELRCDPISGHTALYWYRQSLGQGLEFLIYFQGNSAPDKSGLPSDRFSAERTGGSVSTLTIQRTQQEDSAVYLCASSTRVIETQYFGPGTRLLVL.